The rows below give T cell receptor beta chains drawn from one sample of a study of TIL therapy for anti-PD-1-resistant metastatic lung cancer. Libraries were prepared by immunoSEQ multiplex PCR; TCRdb keeps only in-frame clonotypes and omits some of them. This table holds tens of thousands of clones, 70% to 75% found once. The sample consisted of blood, taken at baseline. The source is a person aged 25-85 years with non-small cell lung cancer. The CDR3 runs from the conserved cysteine through the conserved F or W. The order of the fields is V gene, J gene, D gene, CDR3 length, clone size, CDR3 protein, CDR3 DNA. A D gene is named only where the DNA matches it firmly. Size tells how often a clone was seen (once, few, many) or the class of an expanded clone, and some rows leave it out.

>TRBV7-9|TRBJ1-5|-|18|few
CASSLALSGIYSNQPQHF
TGTGCCAGCAGCTTAGCGCTCTCAGGGATCTATAGCAATCAGCCCCAGCATTTT
>TRBV5-1|TRBJ2-1|TRBD2|16|-
CASSPGLAGANNEQFF
TGCGCCAGCAGCCCGGGACTAGCGGGGGCTAACAATGAGCAGTTCTTC
>TRBV5-4|TRBJ1-3|-|16|once
CASSPAGGGKENTIYF
TGTGCCAGCAGCCCCGCCGGGGGGGGTAAGGAAAACACCATATATTTT
>TRBV28|TRBJ1-3|-|17|-
CASSLSRGRASGNTIYF
TGTGCCAGCAGTTTATCTCGGGGCAGGGCATCTGGAAACACCATATATTTT
>TRBV7-8|TRBJ2-5|TRBD1|15|-
CASSLDRGRQETQYF
TGTGCCAGCAGCCTGGACAGGGGCCGGCAAGAGACCCAGTACTTC
>TRBV7-7|TRBJ2-5|TRBD1|14|once
CASSVDRGGETQYF
TGTGCCAGCAGCGTGGACAGGGGAGGCGAGACCCAGTACTTC
>TRBV5-1|TRBJ2-5|TRBD2|14|few
CASSLSGGQETQYF
TGCGCCAGCAGCTTGTCGGGGGGTCAAGAGACCCAGTACTTC
>TRBV4-1|TRBJ1-2|-|14|few
CASSQDYRVEGYTF
TGCGCCAGCAGCCAAGACTACAGGGTAGAAGGCTACACCTTC
>TRBV5-1|TRBJ2-6|TRBD2|18|-
CASSLKLAGRSGANVLTF
TGCGCCAGCAGCTTGAAACTAGCGGGGCGCTCTGGGGCCAACGTCCTGACTTTC
>TRBV7-9|TRBJ2-5|-|15|-
CASSLENREGETQYF
TGTGCCAGCAGCTTAGAGAACAGGGAAGGGGAGACCCAGTACTTC